This T cell receptor beta chain was observed in a study of T cell responses to AZD1222 COVID-19 vaccine. Study-wide background: Second doses were pooled across both intervals (about 4 or about 12 weeks). Study-wide results and caveats: No day 14 peak samples; only post-peak repertoires were characterized. Clonal diversity was possibly underestimated, and the donors were mostly white British, with more females.

Profiled with immunoSEQ multiplex PCR; TCRdb holds only in-frame clones, not every one. Of 120,000 or so clones listed, 70% to 90% are singletons. Concerning this clone itself: Antigen: not known.

Germline CDR1 is SGHDT and CDR2 is YYEEEE. This CDR3 region has 12 residues. With 4 bases removed from V and 2 bases from J, the gap between germline ends came to 4 bases. This specimen consisted of peripheral blood, obtained on day 0 of AZD1222 vaccination. This chain uses TRBV5-6 with TRBJ2-1; unclear D gene. This TCR derives from an adult in good health. The CDR3 sequence: CASSLPYNEQFF. The CDR3 DNA follows: TGTGCCAGCAGCCTACCCTACAATGAGCAGTTCTTC.